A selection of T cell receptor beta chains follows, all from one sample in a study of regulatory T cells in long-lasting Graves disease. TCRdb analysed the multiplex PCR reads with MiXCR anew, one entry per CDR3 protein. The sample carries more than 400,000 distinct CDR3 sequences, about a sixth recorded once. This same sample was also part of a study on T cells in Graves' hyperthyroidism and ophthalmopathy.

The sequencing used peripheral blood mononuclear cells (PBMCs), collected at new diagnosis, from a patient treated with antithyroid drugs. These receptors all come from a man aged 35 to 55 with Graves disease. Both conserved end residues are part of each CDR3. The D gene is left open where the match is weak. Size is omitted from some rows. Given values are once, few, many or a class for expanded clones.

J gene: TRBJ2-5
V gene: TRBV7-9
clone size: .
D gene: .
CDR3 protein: CASSSGLRGQETQYF
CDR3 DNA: TGTGCCAGCAGCTCGGGGCTGCGGGGCCAAGAGACCCAGTACTTC

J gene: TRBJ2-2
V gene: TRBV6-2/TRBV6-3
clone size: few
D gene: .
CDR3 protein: CASSYIGELFF
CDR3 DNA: TGTGCCAGCAGTTATATCGGGGAGCTGTTTTTT

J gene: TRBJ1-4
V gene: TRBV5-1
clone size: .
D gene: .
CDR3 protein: CASSLGMGNEKLFF
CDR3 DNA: TGTGCCAGCAGCTTGGGAATGGGGAATGAAAAACTGTTTTTT

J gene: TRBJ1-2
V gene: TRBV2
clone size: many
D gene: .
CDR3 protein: CASSTGSGGYTF
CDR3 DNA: TGTGCCAGCAGTACAGGGTCCGGCGGCTACACCTTC

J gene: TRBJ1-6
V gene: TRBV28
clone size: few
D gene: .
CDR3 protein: CASSSPQGAGGSYNSPLHF
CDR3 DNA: TGTGCCAGCAGTTCTCCACAGGGTGCGGGCGGCTCCTATAATTCACCCCTCCACTTT

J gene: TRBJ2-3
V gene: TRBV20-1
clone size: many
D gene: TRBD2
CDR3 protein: CSATPGLAGVGGTDTQYF
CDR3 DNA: TGCAGTGCTACACCGGGACTAGCGGGAGTAGGGGGCACAGATACGCAGTATTTT

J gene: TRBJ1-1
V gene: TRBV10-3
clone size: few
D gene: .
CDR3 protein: CAISESGTQGDTEAFF
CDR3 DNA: TGTGCCATCAGTGAGAGCGGGACTCAGGGAGACACTGAAGCTTTCTTT

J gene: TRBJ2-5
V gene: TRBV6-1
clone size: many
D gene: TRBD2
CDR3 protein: CASSRGLADQETQYF
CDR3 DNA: TGTGCCAGCAGCCGGGGACTAGCGGACCAAGAGACCCAGTACTTC

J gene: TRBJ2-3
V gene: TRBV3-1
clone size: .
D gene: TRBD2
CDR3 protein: CASSQFPGLAGIRSAQYF
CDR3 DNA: TGTGCCAGCAGCCAGTTCCCGGGACTAGCGGGAATCAGGAGCGCGCAGTATTTT

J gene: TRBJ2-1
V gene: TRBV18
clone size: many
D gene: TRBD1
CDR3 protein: CASSPFWDSNEQFF
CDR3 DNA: TGTGCCAGCTCACCATTCTGGGACAGCAATGAGCAGTTCTTC

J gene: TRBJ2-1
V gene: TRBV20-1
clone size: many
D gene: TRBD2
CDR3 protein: CSARAGGGNYNEQFF
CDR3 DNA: TGCAGTGCTAGAGCTGGGGGGGGGAACTACAATGAGCAGTTCTTC

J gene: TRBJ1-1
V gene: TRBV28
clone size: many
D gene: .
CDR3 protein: CASSWAGMNTEAFF
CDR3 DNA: TGTGCCAGCAGTTGGGCAGGGATGAACACTGAAGCTTTCTTT

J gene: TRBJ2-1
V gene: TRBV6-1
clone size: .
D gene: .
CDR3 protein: CASTTWGDEQFF
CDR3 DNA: TGTGCCAGCACGACGTGGGGGGATGAGCAGTTCTTC